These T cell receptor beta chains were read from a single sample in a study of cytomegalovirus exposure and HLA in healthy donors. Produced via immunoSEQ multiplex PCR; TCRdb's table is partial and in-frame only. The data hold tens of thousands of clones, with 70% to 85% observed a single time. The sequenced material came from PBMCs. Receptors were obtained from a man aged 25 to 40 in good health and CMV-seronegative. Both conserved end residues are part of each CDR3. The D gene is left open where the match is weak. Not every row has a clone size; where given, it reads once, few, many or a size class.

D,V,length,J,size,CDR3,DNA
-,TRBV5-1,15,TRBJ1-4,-,CASSLQGEGYEKLFF,TGCGCCAGCAGCTTGCAGGGTGAAGGATACGAAAAACTGTTTTTT
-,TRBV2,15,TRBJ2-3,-,CASSVGGVLSDTQYF,TGTGCCAGCAGTGTCGGGGGAGTTTTGTCAGATACGCAGTATTTT
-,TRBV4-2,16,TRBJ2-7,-,CASSQDGQGLPYEQYF,TGTGCCAGCAGCCAAGATGGGCAGGGGTTACCCTACGAGCAGTACTTC
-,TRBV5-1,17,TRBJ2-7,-,CASSLGARGEGSYEQYF,TGCGCCAGCAGCTTGGGTGCGAGAGGCGAGGGCTCCTACGAGCAGTACTTC
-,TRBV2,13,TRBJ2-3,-,CASSGLFTDTQYF,TGTGCCAGCAGTGGACTCTTCACAGATACGCAGTATTTT
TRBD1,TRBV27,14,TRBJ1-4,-,CASKLTGASEKLFF,TGTGCCAGCAAATTGACAGGGGCGTCTGAAAAACTGTTTTTT
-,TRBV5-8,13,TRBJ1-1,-,CASREKGFTEAFF,TGTGCCAGCAGGGAAAAGGGGTTCACTGAAGCTTTCTTT
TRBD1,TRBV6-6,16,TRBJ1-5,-,CASSYGTGNSNQPQHF,TGTGCCAGCAGTTATGGGACAGGGAATAGCAATCAGCCCCAGCATTTT
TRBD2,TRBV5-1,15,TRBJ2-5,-,CASSAGTRVSETQYF,TGCGCCAGCAGCGCCGGGACTAGGGTATCCGAGACCCAGTACTTC
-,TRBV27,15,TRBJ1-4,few,CASSLGGRGDEKLFF,TGTGCCAGCAGTTTAGGTGGCAGGGGAGATGAAAAACTGTTTTTT
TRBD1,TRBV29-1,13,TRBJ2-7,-,CSAGTGSSYEQYF,TGCAGCGCCGGGACAGGGAGCTCCTACGAGCAGTACTTC
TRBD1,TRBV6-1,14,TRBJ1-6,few,CASSDPDRVSPLHF,TGTGCCAGCAGTGACCCGGACAGGGTTTCACCCCTCCACTTT
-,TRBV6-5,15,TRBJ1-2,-,CASSSGTVEHYGYTF,TGTGCCAGCAGCTCTGGTACGGTTGAGCACTATGGCTACACCTTC
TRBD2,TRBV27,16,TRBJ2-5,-,CASSPIAGALLKTQYF,TGTGCCAGCAGTCCTATAGCGGGGGCTCTGCTGAAGACCCAGTACTTC
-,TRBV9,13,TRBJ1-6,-,CASSVRYGSPLHF,TGTGCCAGCAGCGTAAGATATGGTTCACCCCTCCACTTC
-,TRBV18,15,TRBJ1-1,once,CASSPGQLSNTEAFF,TGTGCCAGCTCACCAGGACAGCTATCGAACACTGAAGCTTTCTTT
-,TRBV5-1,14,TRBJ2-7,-,CASSLTAGAYEQYF,TGCGCCAGCAGCTTGACTGCCGGTGCCTACGAGCAGTACTTC
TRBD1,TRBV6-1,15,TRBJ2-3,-,CASSEAITGADTQYF,TGTGCCAGCAGTGAAGCCATTACAGGGGCAGATACGCAGTATTTT
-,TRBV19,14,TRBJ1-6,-,CASTPGAGNSPLHF,TGTGCCAGTACCCCTGGCGCGGGTAATTCACCCCTCCACTTT
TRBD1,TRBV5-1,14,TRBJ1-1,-,CASTPGTGTTEAFF,TGCGCCAGCACACCCGGGACAGGAACCACTGAAGCTTTCTTT
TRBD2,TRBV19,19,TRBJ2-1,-,CASSIRPSGGSSSYNEQFF,TGTGCCAGTAGTATACGGCCCAGCGGGGGGTCGTCCTCCTACAATGAGCAGTTCTTC
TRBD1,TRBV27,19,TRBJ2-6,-,CASSPSGQGAPSGANVLTF,TGTGCCAGCAGTCCATCGGGACAGGGGGCGCCCTCTGGGGCCAACGTCCTGACTTTC
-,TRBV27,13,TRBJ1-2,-,CASSYGGNYGYTF,TGTGCCAGCAGTTACGGGGGGAACTATGGCTACACCTTC
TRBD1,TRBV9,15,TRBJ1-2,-,CASSVAEGTGTGYTF,TGTGCCAGCAGCGTAGCTGAAGGGACAGGGACCGGCTACACCTTC
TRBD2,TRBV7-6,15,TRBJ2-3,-,CASSPLAGDTDTQYF,TGTGCCAGCAGCCCCTTAGCGGGGGACACAGATACGCAGTATTTT
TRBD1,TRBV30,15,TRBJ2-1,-,CAWSPNRGFYNEQFF,TGTGCCTGGAGTCCAAACAGGGGCTTCTACAATGAGCAGTTCTTC
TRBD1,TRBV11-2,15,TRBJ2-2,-,CASSLNRGNTGELFF,TGTGCCAGCAGCCTAAACAGGGGGAACACCGGGGAGCTGTTTTTT
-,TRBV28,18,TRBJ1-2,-,CASSPTAGTRPLFYGYTF,TGTGCCAGCAGTCCTACCGCCGGGACACGGCCTCTTTTTTATGGCTACACCTTC